The next 20 T cell receptor beta chains were all read from a single sample in a study of blood T cell repertoires in COVID-19. Assay used: immunoSEQ multiplex PCR; TCRdb lists only in-frame clones, some missing. Here the sample spans 70,000 or so clones, approximately 90% being singletons. Sequenced material: peripheral blood. The receptors shown here come from a man aged 55 to 70 with acute or convalescent COVID-19.

The chain is built from TRBV6-6 and TRBJ1-2; 7 nucleotides agree with TRBD1. CDR1 and CDR2 from the germline V gene are MNHNY and SVGAGI (reference sequence). The CDR3 extends over 15 amino acids. Unmatched junction bases numbered 11, after V lost 6 bases and J lost 4 bases. The CDR3 sequence is CASSPERGRGYGYTF. As DNA, the CDR3 is TGTGCCAGCAGCCCTGAAAGGGGGCGCGGCTATGGCTACACCTTC.

The chain couples TRBV6-6 to TRBJ1-2; no clear D. The V end lost 2 bases, the J end lost 6 bases, and 13 bases lay between the germline ends. Germline CDR1 reads MNHNY; CDR2 reads SVGAGI (reference sequence). The CDR3 loop spans 14 amino acids. The CDR3 here is CASSYVGTAHGYTF. CDR3 coding DNA: TGTGCCAGCAGTTACGTGGGCACCGCCCATGGCTACACCTTC.

The V call is TRBV15, the J call TRBJ2-1; 10 nucleotides match TRBD2. From germline, CDR1 is LNHNV and CDR2 YYDKDF (reference sequence). The CDR3 length is 17 residues. The V segment lost 0 bases and the J segment 4 bases; nucleotides outside the gene matches: 6. CDR3 coding DNA: TGTGCCACCAGCAGAGATGCCCCTAGCGGGGGTTACAATGAGCAGTTCTTC. Protein product: CATSRDAPSGGYNEQFF.

This clone was counted once. The rearrangement joins TRBV5-1 to TRBJ1-1, with a weak D call TRBD1 (6 bases). The CDR3 runs 13 residues. With 7 bases removed from V and 0 bases from J, the gap between germline ends came to 10 bases. The germline V gene has CDR1 SGHRS and CDR2 YFSETQ. Here the CDR3 reads CASGGGLNTEAFF. The CDR3 DNA reads TGCGCCAGCGGGGGGGGCCTGAACACTGAAGCTTTCTTT.

This clone has a single count. The genes are TRBV12-3 or TRBV12-4 and TRBJ1-5; TRBD1 is a possible D gene (6 bases). Trimming took 5 bases from V and 5 from J, leaving 10 bases between them. This CDR3 is built from 13 residues. The CDR3 DNA sequence: TGTGCCAGCAGTACAGGGTTGGATCAGCCCCAGCATTTT. Translated: CASSTGLDQPQHF.

V usage is TRBV9 and J usage is TRBJ2-3; possible D gene TRBD2, 5 bases. Germline CDR1 reads SGDLS; CDR2 reads YYNGEE. The CDR3 sequence is 17 residues long. The V end lost 0 bases, the J end lost 0 bases, and 14 bases lay between the germline ends. CDR3: CASSVGGPTGSTDTQYF. CDR3 sequence (DNA): TGTGCCAGCAGCGTAGGTGGTCCAACGGGAAGCACAGATACGCAGTATTTT.

This sequence joins TRBV9 and TRBJ1-3, with D perhaps matching TRBD1 (5 bases). The germline V gene encodes CDR1 SGDLS and CDR2 YYNGEE. The CDR3 has 16 residues. V was cut by 4 bases and J by 4 bases, with 18 bases left in between. This CDR3 reads CASSSRGGVSGNTIYF. CDR3 DNA: TGTGCCAGCAGCTCCCGAGGAGGGGTCTCAGGAAACACCATATATTTT.

The gene calls are TRBV5-6 and TRBJ1-1; TRBD1 is a possible D gene (5 bases). The CDR3 is made up of 15 amino acids. Germline CDR1 reads SGHDT; CDR2 reads YYEEEE. Trimming shortened V by 6 bases and J by 2 bases, and 17 bases separated the two germline ends. The chain's CDR3 is CASMLLDRPNTEAFF. The CDR3 coding sequence is TGTGCCAGCATGCTCCTCGACAGACCAAACACTGAAGCTTTCTTT.

The rearrangement links TRBV4-2 to TRBJ2-5; a possible D gene is TRBD1 (6 bases). With 0 bases removed from V and 0 bases from J, the gap between germline ends came to 8 bases. Germline assignment: CDR1 LGHNA and CDR2 YNFKEQ. The CDR3 is made up of 15 amino acids. The CDR3 reads CASSQEDSNQETQYF. The DNA of the CDR3 is TGTGCCAGCAGCCAAGAGGACAGTAACCAAGAGACCCAGTACTTC.

This clone has a single count. This chain joins TRBV6-1 and TRBJ1-6, with D maybe TRBD1 (5 bases). The CDR3 contains 15 residues. The germline V and J ends were trimmed by 3 bases and 7 bases, with 13 bases remaining between them. Germline values: CDR1 MNHNS, CDR2 SASEGT. CDR3 in amino acids: CASSEAGRGNSPLHF. The DNA of the CDR3 is TGTGCCAGCAGTGAGGCGGGACGAGGGAATTCACCCCTCCACTTT.

The chain carries TRBV6-1 and TRBJ1-2; weak D call: TRBD1 (5 bases). Germline CDR1 reads MNHNS; CDR2 reads SASEGT. Trimming shortened V by 4 bases and J by 0 bases, and 15 bases separated the two germline ends. The CDR3 runs to 16 residues. DNA of the CDR3: TGTGCCAGCAGTGCAGGAACAGGAAGCTCTAACTATGGCTACACCTTC. It specifies CASSAGTGSSNYGYTF.

The V gene is TRBV5-1, the J gene TRBJ1-1; 11 bases fit TRBD1. The V and J ends lost 4 bases and 3 bases, in that order; junction bases with no gene match: 5. The germline V gene has CDR1 SGHRS and CDR2 YFSETQ. The CDR3 extends over 15 amino acids. The DNA of the CDR3 is TGCGCCAGCAGCCACGGGGACAGGGGGTACACTGAAGCTTTCTTT. Its translation: CASSHGDRGYTEAFF.

V usage is TRBV5-4 and J usage is TRBJ2-5; the D gene is possibly TRBD2 (6 bases). The CDR3 runs 17 residues. The germline gives CDR1 SGHNT, CDR2 YYREEE (reference sequence). Trimming removed 1 base from V and 5 bases from J, with 21 bases in between. In nucleotides, the CDR3 is TGTGCCAGCAGCTTGTGGGGAGGACGGACATTTCGGGAGACCCAGTACTTC. Protein product: CASSLWGGRTFRETQYF.

The V and J genes are TRBV6-1 and TRBJ1-3; D is unclear. CDR1 and CDR2 from the germline V gene are MNHNS and SASEGT. The CDR3 is 15 amino acids. Trimming removed 3 bases at V and 0 bases at J, with 9 bases between. CDR3 nucleotide sequence: TGTGCCAGCAGTGATGGCCAGAACTCTGGAAACACCATATATTTT. This gives the protein CASSDGQNSGNTIYF.

This clone was seen just once. CDR3 region: CASSESYLGEQFF. The DNA for the CDR3 is TGTGCCAGCAGTGAGAGTTATCTCGGTGAGCAGTTCTTC. J is TRBJ2-1 and V is TRBV6-4; D not resolved. V lost 3 bases, J lost 9 bases, and 12 bases lay in between. Germline V gene sequence: CDR1 MRHNA, CDR2 SNTAGT. The CDR3 has 13 residues.

This clone was found once. V gene TRBV18 combines with J gene TRBJ2-2; TRBD2 aligns across 7 bases. Looked up from germline, CDR1 is KGHSH and CDR2 is LQKENI. The CDR3 runs to 16 residues. Trimming cost V 3 bases and J 5 bases; bases outside gene matches: 9. CDR3 amino acids: CASSPLAAGETGELFF. In nucleotides, the CDR3 is TGTGCCAGCTCACCCTTGGCGGCGGGAGAAACCGGGGAGCTGTTTTTT.

The chain carries TRBV19 and TRBJ1-5; D call uncertain. Trimming stripped 7 bases from V and 1 base from J, with 11 bases between. The CDR3 has 14 residues. The germline gives CDR1 LNHDA, CDR2 SQIVND (reference sequence). The CDR3 DNA sequence: TGTGCCAGTACGTTGGGGAGGAGCAATCAGCCCCAGCATTTT. Protein: CASTLGRSNQPQHF. Complete variable domain (other parts from reference TRBV19 and TRBJ1-5): DGGITQSPKYLFRKEGQNVTLSCEQNLNHDAMYWYRQDPGQGLRLIYYSQIVNDFQKGDIAEGYSVSREKKESFPLTVTSAQKNPTAFYLCASTLGRSNQPQHFGDGTRLSIL.

The rearrangement joins TRBV6-5 to TRBJ2-3, with 12 bases fitting TRBD2. Germline V gives CDR1 MNHEY, CDR2 SVGAGI. V lost 5 bases, J lost 2 bases, and 2 bases stayed unmatched. The CDR3 has 15 residues. The CDR3 loop reads CASSRLAGDTDTQYF. Written as DNA, the CDR3 is TGTGCCAGCAGTAGACTAGCGGGGGACACAGATACGCAGTATTTT.

This chain joins TRBV6-5 and TRBJ1-6; TRBD1 matches at 9 bases. The CDR3 has 15 residues. CDR1 and CDR2 from the germline V gene are MNHEY and SVGAGI. The J segment lost 10 bases and the V segment lost 6 bases, leaving 10 bases of the junction unmatched. CDR3 sequence (DNA): TGTGCCAGCAGCCAAACCGGGACAGGGACCTCACCCCTCCACTTT. Its translation: CASSQTGTGTSPLHF.

CDR3 loop: CASSLEVGEVGTQYF. CDR3 DNA: TGTGCCAGCAGCTTAGAGGTCGGGGAAGTTGGGACCCAGTACTTC. This chain uses TRBV7-8 with TRBJ2-5, with D possibly matching TRBD2 (5 bases). The V end lost 1 base, the J end lost 7 bases, and 16 bases lay between the germline ends. This CDR3 spans 15 amino acids. CDR1 is SGHVS, CDR2 FQNEAQ, per germline.